The entry below gives a single TCR beta chain sequence along with its context. The data stem from a study of a mutant IDH1 vaccine in newly diagnosed glioma. Method: immunoSEQ multiplex PCR; TCRdb's copy keeps in-frame clones and lacks some. This sample yields tens of thousands of clones, of which about four fifths are seen a single time; around 7% belongs to the top ten. V was pared by 1 base and J by 0 bases, with 12 bases between. Germline-derived CDR1 and CDR2 are KGHSH and LQKENI. The CDR3 totals 17 residues. As for time point: baseline, week 1 (first vaccination visit). Documented treatment: pre-vaccination baseline after standard-of-care therapy. The astrocytomas were IDH1-mutant, ATRX-negative, and WHO grade 3 or 4.

Sequencing was performed on PBMCs, taken from a glioma patient treated with radiotherapy, temozolomide or both. The TCR was taken from a woman between 45 and 60 years old with glioma. This chain links TRBV18 with TRBJ1-4, with D maybe TRBD1 (6 bases). The CDR3 bases are TGTGCCAGCTCACCACGGACAGATCTCGCAACTAATGAAAAACTGTTTTTT. Its protein is CASSPRTDLATNEKLFF.